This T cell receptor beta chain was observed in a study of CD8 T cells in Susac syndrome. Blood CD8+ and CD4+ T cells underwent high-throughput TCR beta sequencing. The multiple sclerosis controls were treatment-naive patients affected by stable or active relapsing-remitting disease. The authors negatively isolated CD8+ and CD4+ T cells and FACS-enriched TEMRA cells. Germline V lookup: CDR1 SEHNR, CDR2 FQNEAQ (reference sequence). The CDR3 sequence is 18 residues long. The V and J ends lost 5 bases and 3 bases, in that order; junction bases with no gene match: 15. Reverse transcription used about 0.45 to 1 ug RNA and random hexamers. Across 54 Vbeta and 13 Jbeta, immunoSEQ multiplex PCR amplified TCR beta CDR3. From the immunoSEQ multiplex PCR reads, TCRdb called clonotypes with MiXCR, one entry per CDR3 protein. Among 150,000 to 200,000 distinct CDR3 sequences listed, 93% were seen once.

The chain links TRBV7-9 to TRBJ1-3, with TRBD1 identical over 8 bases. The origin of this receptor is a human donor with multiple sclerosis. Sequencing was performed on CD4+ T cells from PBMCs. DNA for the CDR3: TGTGCCAGCAGCCCCCCGCCGGACAGGGACTACGATGGAAACACCATATATTTT. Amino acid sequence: CASSPPPDRDYDGNTIYF.